These 24 T cell receptor beta chains came from one sample sequenced in a study of early T cells in non-severe SARS-CoV-2 infection. TCRdb recomputed calls from the 5' RACE reads with MiXCR, one row per CDR3 protein. The sample lists roughly 110,000 distinct CDR3 sequences; 11% were seen once. Sequenced material: whole blood. The receptors stem from an adult who was a healthcare worker with PCR-confirmed SARS-CoV-2 infection or an uninfected control (not recorded which).

In its sample, this clonotype was seen many times. This chain joins TRBV15 and TRBJ1-1; maybe TRBD1 (5 bases). Germline-derived CDR1 and CDR2 are LNHNV and YYDKDF (reference sequence). The CDR3 totals 14 residues. V was shortened by 0 bases and J by 10 bases, with 15 bases between the two germline ends. CDR3 amino acids: CATSRDREERGAFF. DNA of the CDR3: TGTGCCACCAGCAGAGATCGAGAGGAGAGGGGAGCTTTCTTT.

This clonotype was observed at least ten times. CDR3 in amino acids: CASSGLEGPGTDNEKLFF. The CDR3 nucleotides are TGTGCCAGCAGTGGGTTGGAGGGCCCCGGAACGGATAATGAAAAACTGTTTTTT. The chain combines TRBV2 with TRBJ1-4; D ambiguous. The CDR3 extends over 18 amino acids. V was cut by 4 bases and J by 4 bases, with 22 bases left in between. Germline assignment: CDR1 SNHLY and CDR2 FYNNEI.

This clonotype was observed a few times. J is TRBJ1-6 and V is TRBV7-9, with D perhaps TRBD1 (5 bases). Deletions cut 2 bases from V and 8 bases from J, with 7 bases between. The CDR3 contains 13 residues. Germline V gene sequence: CDR1 SEHNR, CDR2 FQNEAQ (reference sequence). CDR3 loop: CASSLLGDSPLHF. CDR3 sequence (DNA): TGTGCCAGCAGCTTACTAGGGGATTCACCCCTCCACTTT.

This clonotype was recorded a few times. The gene calls are TRBV11-1 and TRBJ2-7; D unresolved. CDR1 and CDR2 from the germline V gene are SGHAT and FQDESV (reference sequence). The V and J ends lost 9 bases and 5 bases respectively, with 8 bases between them. The CDR3 runs to 10 residues. The CDR3 sequence is CARRPHEQYF. CDR3 bases: TGTGCCAGAAGACCGCACGAGCAGTACTTC.

V gene TRBV6-6 combines with J gene TRBJ2-1; TRBD2 agrees at 10 bases. V lost 5 bases and J lost 6; bases outside the gene matches: 4. This CDR3 comprises 14 residues. From germline, CDR1 is MNHNY and CDR2 SVGAGI (reference sequence). CDR3 amino acids: CASSLAGAVNEQFF. CDR3 DNA: TGTGCCAGCAGTCTAGCGGGAGCTGTCAATGAGCAGTTCTTC.

This clonotype was observed at least ten times. J is TRBJ2-1 and V is TRBV4-1; unclear D gene. Trimming took off 4 bases at V and 12 bases at J, with 19 bases between the two ends. The germline gives CDR1 MGHRA, CDR2 YSYEKL. CDR3 size: 14 residues. CDR3 DNA: TGCGCCAGCAGCCGCGACACTGAGATCGGTTCGCAGTTCTTC. Protein product: CASSRDTEIGSQFF.

This clonotype was found once. The rearrangement links TRBV7-2 to TRBJ2-1, with D perhaps TRBD1 (5 bases). Germline values: CDR1 SGHTA, CDR2 FQGNSA. The CDR3 runs to 13 residues. Trimming removed 8 bases at V and 3 bases at J, with 11 bases between. CDR3 sequence (DNA): TGTGCCAGCCGCGTCCAGGGCTACAATGAGCAGTTCTTC. It yields the protein CASRVQGYNEQFF.

This clonotype was counted a few times. The chain links TRBV7-9 to TRBJ2-7; 9 nucleotides align to TRBD2. CDR1 SEHNR and CDR2 FQNEAQ come from the germline V gene (reference sequence). With 3 bases clipped from V and 3 bases from J, the junction kept 9 bases outside the gene matches. CDR3 size: 16 residues. For the CDR3, the DNA is TGTGCCAGCAGCTTCATCCGGAGCGGGAGGTTCTACGAGCAGTACTTC. As protein: CASSFIRSGRFYEQYF.

The chain uses TRBV24-1 and TRBJ2-3, with 9 nucleotides matching TRBD2. The CDR3 runs 14 residues. Trimming at V came to 3 bases and at J to 6 bases, leaving 3 bases not matched to a gene. Germline lookup yields CDR1 KGHDR and CDR2 SFDVKD. The CDR3 loop reads CATSDPGLADTQYF. As DNA, the CDR3 is TGTGCCACCAGTGATCCTGGACTAGCGGATACGCAGTATTTT.

The chain has TRBV5-6 and TRBJ2-3; D uncertain. Trimming shortened V by 4 bases and J by 2 bases, and 5 bases separated the two germline ends. The V gene's germline CDR1 is SGHDT and CDR2 YYEEEE. The CDR3 loop spans 12 amino acids. DNA for the CDR3: TGTGCCAGCAGCCCAAACACAGATACGCAGTATTTT. It codes for CASSPNTDTQYF. The whole variable domain, filled in from reference TRBV5-6 and TRBJ2-3, reads DAGVTQSPTHLIKTRGQQVTLRCSPKSGHDTVSWYQQALGQGPQFIFQYYEEEERQRGNFPDRFSGHQFPNYSSELNVNALLLGDSALYLCASSPNTDTQYFGPGTRLTVL.

This clonotype has a single count. V gene TRBV4-1 combines with J gene TRBJ2-3; D unresolved. Trimming cost V 4 bases and J 10 bases, with 15 bases left between them. The germline CDR1 and CDR2 sequences are MGHRA and YSYEKL. This CDR3 spans 13 amino acids. The CDR3 DNA follows: TGCGCCAGCAGCCCCCTCATCACAGAGTCGCAGTATTTT. Translation gives CASSPLITESQYF.

The chain couples TRBV20-1 to TRBJ1-6, with D tentatively TRBD1 (5 bases). V lost 6 bases and J lost 5, with 17 bases in between. This CDR3 has 15 residues. Looked up from germline, CDR1 is DFQATT and CDR2 is SNEGSKA (reference sequence). The CDR3 is CSAKRGAGNNSPLHF. In nucleotides, the CDR3 is TGCAGTGCGAAACGTGGGGCAGGGAATAATTCACCCCTCCACTTT.

The chain recombines TRBV29-1 with TRBJ1-2; D call uncertain. Germline V CDR1 and CDR2: SQVTM, ANQGSEA. The CDR3 loop spans 11 amino acids. V was clipped by 5 bases and J by 6 bases, with 10 bases between them. The CDR3 nucleotides are TGCAGCGTTCCGACATGGGATGGCTACACCTTC. Residues: CSVPTWDGYTF.

This clonotype was counted at least ten times. CDR3 sequence: CASSDRSYEQYF. For the CDR3, the DNA is TGTGCCAGCAGTGATCGATCCTACGAGCAGTACTTC. The rearrangement links TRBV28 to TRBJ2-7; D ambiguous. The germline V gene encodes CDR1 MDHEN and CDR2 SYDVKM. The CDR3 sequence is 12 residues long. V was clipped by 5 bases and J by 1 base, with 6 bases between them.

This clonotype occurred many times. The V call is TRBV19, the J call TRBJ2-3; D call uncertain. The V end lost 5 bases, the J end lost 5 bases, and 14 bases lay between the germline ends. The CDR3 covers 14 residues. Germline CDR1 and CDR2: LNHDA and SQIVND (reference sequence). The CDR3, as DNA: TGTGCCAGTAGTCCGCGAAGATTCGGAGATACGCAGTATTTT. Translation gives CASSPRRFGDTQYF.

This clonotype has only a few counts. The J gene is TRBJ2-3, the V gene TRBV5-1, with D possibly matching TRBD2 (6 bases). V was clipped by 1 base and J by 3 bases, with 15 bases between them. Germline CDR1 reads SGHRS; CDR2 reads YFSETQ. The CDR3 sequence is 16 residues long. CDR3 sequence: CASSLSLLGGTDTQYF. CDR3 coding DNA: TGCGCCAGCAGCTTGTCGCTGCTGGGAGGAACAGATACGCAGTATTTT.

This clonotype occurred many times. The chain employs TRBV12-3 or TRBV12-4 and TRBJ2-2; 9 nucleotides align to TRBD2. The CDR3 has 14 amino acids. The junction had 6 bases not matched to a gene; V was cut back by 11 bases and J by 2 bases. CDR3 amino acids: CAGSLAGNTGELFF. In DNA, the CDR3 is TGTGCCGGGTCTCTAGCGGGAAACACCGGGGAGCTGTTTTTT.

This chain joins TRBV6-1 and TRBJ2-5, with 9 bases lining up with TRBD1. J was trimmed by 5 bases and V by 1 base; bases with no gene match: 8. CDR1 is MNHNS, CDR2 SASEGT, per germline. The CDR3 contains 16 residues. This CDR3 is CASSEEAGQGFETQYF. For the CDR3, the DNA is TGTGCCAGCAGTGAAGAGGCGGGACAGGGCTTCGAGACCCAGTACTTC.

This clonotype was found many times. The chain carries TRBV10-3 and TRBJ1-1; a weak D match, TRBD1 (6 bases). The CDR3 loop spans 12 amino acids. Trimming removed 10 bases from V and 6 bases from J, with 15 bases in between. CDR1 is ENHRY, CDR2 SYGVKD, per germline. The CDR3 bases are TGTGCCAGTACAGGGAATATCGCTGAAGCTTTCTTT. Translating gives CASTGNIAEAFF.

This rearrangement joins TRBV6-5 to TRBJ2-3; D is unresolved. The V gene's germline CDR1 is MNHEY and CDR2 SVGAGI. Deletions cut 4 bases from V and 2 bases from J, with 13 bases between. This CDR3 spans 15 amino acids. The CDR3 DNA is TGTGCCAGCAGTTCTAGGTCGGGCCCCACAGATACGCAGTATTTT. This sequence encodes CASSSRSGPTDTQYF.

The chain joins TRBV6-2 or TRBV6-3 to TRBJ2-7, with a weak D call TRBD1 (7 bases). The CDR3 runs 15 residues. CDR1 is MNHEY and CDR2 is SVGEGT in the germline V gene. Trimming removed 0 bases at V and 5 bases at J, with 14 bases between. The CDR3 region is CASSYSRGVFNEQYF. DNA for the CDR3: TGTGCCAGCAGTTACTCCAGGGGGGTTTTCAACGAGCAGTACTTC.

V and J are TRBV11-2 and TRBJ2-4; possible D gene TRBD1, 6 bases. V shed 4 bases and J shed 7 bases, with 11 bases lying between them. The CDR3 has 13 residues. Germline CDR1 is SGHAT and CDR2 is FQNNGV. Here the CDR3 DNA reads TGTGCCAGCAGCTCACAGGGTCAGAACATTCAGTACTTC. It translates to CASSSQGQNIQYF.

This clonotype was seen at least ten times. The genes are TRBV29-1 and TRBJ2-1; the match to TRBD2 covers 7 bases. This CDR3 region has 11 residues. The V and J ends lost 3 bases and 9 bases, in that order; junction bases with no gene match: 2. Germline values: CDR1 SQVTM, CDR2 ANQGSEA. CDR3: CSVDWGGEQFF. CDR3 DNA sequence: TGCAGCGTTGACTGGGGGGGTGAGCAGTTCTTC.

The table lists this clonotype with a few counts. The genes are TRBV28 and TRBJ2-7; D is uncertain. The CDR3 extends over 14 amino acids. V was trimmed by 7 bases and J by 3 bases, leaving 16 bases between them. Germline assignment: CDR1 MDHEN and CDR2 SYDVKM. As DNA, the CDR3 is TGTGCCAGCATCGGGCCCAATGGCGGCTACGAGCAGTACTTC. Translation: CASIGPNGGYEQYF.